These T cell receptor beta chains were read from a single sample in a study of cytomegalovirus exposure and HLA in healthy donors. Method: immunoSEQ multiplex PCR; TCRdb's copy keeps in-frame clones and lacks some. This table has about 280,000 clones, more than 75% appearing once. The sequenced sample was PBMCs. These receptors were taken from a young woman in good health and CMV-seronegative. CDR3s include the opening cysteine and the closing phenylalanine or tryptophan. A D gene is named only where the DNA matches it firmly. Some rows mark clone size as missing; the rest say once, few, many or name a class of expanded clone.

j_gene,d_gene,v_gene,abundance,CDR3aa,CDR3nt
TRBJ1-2,-,TRBV27,-,CASTPWGGANYGYTF,TGTGCCAGCACCCCCTGGGGGGGGGCCAACTATGGCTACACCTTC
TRBJ1-3,-,TRBV6-5,few,CASREGSGNTIYF,TGTGCCAGCAGGGAGGGATCAGGAAACACCATATATTTT
TRBJ1-5,-,TRBV2,-,CASSEVDFRQPQHF,TGTGCCAGCAGTGAAGTTGACTTCCGACAGCCCCAGCATTTT
TRBJ2-1,TRBD2,TRBV11-2,-,CASSPPGTSGINEQFF,TGTGCCAGCAGCCCGCCAGGGACTAGCGGGATCAATGAGCAGTTCTTC
TRBJ2-3,-,TRBV4-3,-,CASSQELSGDTQYF,TGCGCCAGCAGCCAAGAGTTAAGCGGAGATACGCAGTATTTT
TRBJ2-1,-,TRBV4-1,once,CASSPIWAGNEQFF,TGCGCCAGCAGCCCGATTTGGGCAGGGAATGAGCAGTTCTTC
TRBJ2-1,TRBD1,TRBV19,-,CASSIDHYLRRGQGSNEQFF,TGTGCCAGTAGTATAGATCATTACCTACGTAGGGGACAGGGGTCCAATGAGCAGTTCTTC
TRBJ2-7,-,TRBV19,-,CASRERGGSYEQYF,TGTGCCAGTCGCGAGAGGGGGGGCTCCTACGAGCAGTACTTC
TRBJ1-5,-,TRBV21-1,-,CASSKWWDRNSNQPQHF,TGTGCCAGCAGCAAATGGTGGGACAGGAATAGCAATCAGCCCCAGCATTTT
TRBJ2-5,-,TRBV29-1,-,CSVALLSGTQYF,TGCAGCGTTGCCCTACTAAGTGGGACCCAGTACTTC
TRBJ1-3,-,TRBV14,-,CASSHPSTVSSGNTIYF,TGTGCCAGCAGCCACCCCTCGACAGTTAGCTCTGGAAACACCATATATTTT
TRBJ1-5,TRBD1,TRBV30,-,CAWSGTGRQPQHF,TGTGCCTGGAGTGGGACAGGGCGTCAGCCCCAGCATTTT
TRBJ2-7,-,TRBV5-5,-,CASTSSYEQYF,TGTGCCAGCACCTCCTCCTACGAGCAGTACTTC
TRBJ2-7,TRBD2,TRBV30,once,CAWSVRTTSGRAGAYEQYF,TGTGCCTGGAGTGTACGGACCACTAGCGGGAGGGCCGGGGCCTACGAGCAGTACTTC
TRBJ2-7,TRBD2,TRBV7-2,-,CASSLGGGREQYF,TGTGCCAGCAGCTTAGGCGGGGGGAGGGAGCAGTACTTC
TRBJ2-1,-,TRBV29-1,-,CSVEGPAGPQTYNEQFF,TGCAGCGTTGAAGGCCCCGCGGGGCCGCAGACCTACAATGAGCAGTTCTTC
TRBJ2-1,TRBD2,TRBV10-1,-,CASSPETSGRAAQFF,TGCGCCAGCAGCCCAGAGACTAGCGGGAGGGCCGCGCAGTTCTTC
TRBJ2-6,-,TRBV5-1,-,CASSPRTTGANVLTF,TGCGCCAGCAGCCCCCGGACAACTGGGGCCAACGTCCTGACTTTC
TRBJ2-7,TRBD1,TRBV4-3,-,CASSQDTGGWEQYF,TGCGCCAGCAGCCAAGACACAGGGGGGTGGGAGCAGTACTTC
TRBJ1-1,-,TRBV28,few,CASGIRGTEAFF,TGTGCCAGCGGTATCAGGGGCACTGAAGCTTTCTTT
TRBJ2-1,TRBD2,TRBV5-6,-,CASSFRFGSGSNEQFF,TGTGCCAGCAGCTTCAGGTTCGGTAGCGGGAGTAATGAGCAGTTCTTC
TRBJ1-2,TRBD1,TRBV7-2,-,CASSFGDRGLGYTF,TGTGCCAGCAGCTTCGGAGACAGGGGCCTTGGCTACACCTTC
TRBJ1-4,-,TRBV14,-,CASSQDRSFFDSTNEKLFF,TGTGCCAGCAGCCAAGATAGGAGTTTCTTCGACTCAACTAATGAAAAACTGTTTTTT
TRBJ1-2,-,TRBV4-3,-,CASSQGAEFYGYTF,TGCGCCAGCAGCCAAGGGGCAGAATTCTATGGCTACACCTTC
TRBJ1-4,-,TRBV11-1,-,CASSFAVQGNEKLFF,TGTGCCAGCAGCTTTGCCGTCCAGGGGAATGAAAAACTGTTTTTT
TRBJ2-1,TRBD2,TRBV10-1,-,CASSAGTSGYNEQFF,TGCGCCAGCAGCGCCGGGACTAGCGGCTACAATGAGCAGTTCTTC
TRBJ2-5,TRBD1,TRBV9,-,CASSGRQGETQYF,TGTGCCAGCAGCGGACGACAGGGAGAGACCCAGTACTTC
TRBJ2-2,-,TRBV29-1,-,CSVRTAGTGELFF,TGCAGCGTTCGGACAGCGGGGACCGGGGAGCTGTTTTTT
TRBJ2-7,TRBD2,TRBV27,once,CASSLLRTSGRWGLREQYF,TGTGCCAGCAGTCTCCTCCGGACTAGCGGGAGGTGGGGCCTCCGTGAGCAGTACTTC
TRBJ2-5,TRBD2,TRBV27,-,CASSLTSGAGETQYF,TGTGCCAGCAGTTTAACTAGCGGAGCGGGGGAGACCCAGTACTTC
TRBJ2-7,-,TRBV6-6,-,CASSYERLYEQYF,TGTGCCAGCAGTTACGAGCGGCTCTACGAGCAGTACTTC
TRBJ2-7,-,TRBV11-2,-,CASTPKSGDAYEQYF,TGTGCCAGCACCCCCAAGTCGGGAGATGCCTACGAGCAGTACTTC
TRBJ2-7,TRBD2,TRBV19,-,CAETSLAGETPSYEQYF,TGTGCCGAAACCTCATTGGCGGGGGAGACACCCTCCTACGAGCAGTACTTC
TRBJ1-3,-,TRBV28,once,CASSSTRYSGNTIYF,TGTGCCAGCAGTTCCACACGATACTCTGGAAACACCATATATTTT
TRBJ1-1,-,TRBV7-3,-,CASSLGELNTEAFF,TGTGCCAGCAGCTTGGGCGAACTGAACACTGAAGCTTTCTTT
TRBJ1-6,-,TRBV28,-,CASSFFRSSYNSPLHF,TGTGCCAGCAGTTTTTTTAGGAGCTCCTATAATTCACCCCTCCACTTT
TRBJ2-1,TRBD2,TRBV28,-,CASSPLRLADVNEQFF,TGTGCCAGCAGTCCCCTCAGACTAGCGGATGTCAATGAGCAGTTCTTC
TRBJ2-2,TRBD2,TRBV12-5,-,CASGFPPGGANTGELFF,TGTGCTAGTGGTTTCCCCCCGGGGGGGGCGAACACCGGGGAGCTGTTTTTT
TRBJ2-7,TRBD1,TRBV10-3,-,CAIWLRDRGHEQYF,TGTGCCATCTGGCTCCGGGACAGGGGTCACGAGCAGTACTTC
TRBJ2-3,-,TRBV5-1,-,CASSLFDTGRTDTQYF,TGCGCCAGCAGCTTGTTCGACACAGGGCGCACAGATACGCAGTATTTT